The present T cell receptor (beta chain) was sequenced within a study of cytomegalovirus exposure and HLA in healthy donors. Study results and caveats: A few of the chains that were CMV-associated were confirmed in vitro to be specific for CMV antigens. While the bulk of TCR sequences proved rare, some public TCRs turned up in many donors. The classifier reportedly diagnosed cytomegalovirus status with high specificity and sensitivity. The tendency of first-cohort TCR clusters to co-occur in the roughly 110 validation repertoires emerged from a later analysis.

Remarks on this clone: Its target is unknown.

Profiling relied on immunoSEQ multiplex PCR, and the TCRdb table lists in-frame clones only, not all of them. This table has tens of thousands of clones, roughly nine tenths appearing once. The length of the CDR3 is 14 residues. The germline gives CDR1 MNHEY, CDR2 SMNVEV (reference sequence). Trimming removed 5 bases at V and 6 bases at J, with 16 bases between. Sequencing was performed on PBMCs. This TCR was sampled from a man aged 18 to 30 in good health and CMV-seronegative. The chain is built from TRBV27 and TRBJ1-1; D ambiguous. The CDR3 nucleotides are TGTGCCAGCAGTCAAGTACAATCTAGGTCTGAAGCTTTCTTT. It codes for CASSQVQSRSEAFF.